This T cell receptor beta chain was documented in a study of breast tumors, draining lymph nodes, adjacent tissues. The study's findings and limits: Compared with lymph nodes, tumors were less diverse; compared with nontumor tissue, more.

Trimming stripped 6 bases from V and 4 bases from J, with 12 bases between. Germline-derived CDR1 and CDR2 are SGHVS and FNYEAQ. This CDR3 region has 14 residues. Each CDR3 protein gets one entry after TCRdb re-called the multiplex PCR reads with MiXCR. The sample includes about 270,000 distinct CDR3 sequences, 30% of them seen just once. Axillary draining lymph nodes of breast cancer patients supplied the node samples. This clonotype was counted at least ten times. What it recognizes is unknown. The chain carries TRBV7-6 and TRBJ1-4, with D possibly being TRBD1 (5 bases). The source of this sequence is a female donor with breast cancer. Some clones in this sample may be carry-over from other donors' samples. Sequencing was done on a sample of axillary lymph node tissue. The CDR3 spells CASSQSGRNEKLFF. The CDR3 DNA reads TGTGCCAGCAGTCAGTCAGGGCGTAATGAAAAACTGTTTTTT.